Following are 5 T cell receptor beta chains from one sample sequenced in a study of cytomegalovirus exposure and HLA in healthy donors. Primers included in the PCR were 60 Vbeta and 13 Jbeta primers. Data came from immunoSEQ multiplex PCR; TCRdb stores just in-frame clones and leaves some out. This table has 120,000 or so clones, roughly four fifths appearing once. The source material was PBMCs. Receptor source: a woman aged 40 to 55 in good health and CMV-seropositive.

V is TRBV5-6 and J is TRBJ1-1; no clear D gene. V shed 0 bases and J shed 7 bases, with 7 bases lying between them. This CDR3 is built from 12 residues. CDR1 is SGHDT and CDR2 is YYEEEE in the germline V gene. The CDR3 nucleotides read TGTGCCAGCAGCTTGGCCGGTGGTGAAGCTTTCTTT. Its protein is CASSLAGGEAFF.

This chain uses TRBV5-4 with TRBJ2-1; D possibly corresponds to TRBD1 (6 bases). The CDR3 consists of 15 residues. Germline CDR1 is SGHNT and CDR2 is YYREEE (reference sequence). V was shortened by 2 bases and J by 5 bases, with 14 bases between the two germline ends. The CDR3 loop reads CASSLGGVINNEQFF. The CDR3 coding sequence is TGTGCCAGCAGCTTAGGGGGAGTGATCAACAATGAGCAGTTCTTC.

J is TRBJ2-7 and V is TRBV10-3; D may be TRBD1 (6 bases). Germline CDR1 and CDR2: ENHRY and SYGVKD. The V gene lost 2 bases and the J gene lost 4 bases, with 12 bases spanning the gap. CDR3 length: 14 amino acids. CDR3 protein: CAISERGQQYEQYF. The CDR3 nucleotides read TGTGCCATCAGTGAGAGAGGACAGCAATACGAGCAGTACTTC.

The J gene is TRBJ2-5, the V gene TRBV5-6; perhaps TRBD2 as D (6 bases). The CDR3 covers 14 residues. The V gene lost 2 bases and the J gene lost 5 bases, with 13 bases spanning the gap. Germline CDR1 and CDR2: SGHDT and YYEEEE. DNA for the CDR3: TGTGCCAGCAGCTTCCGGGGCGCGGGGGAGACCCAGTACTTC. Its protein product is CASSFRGAGETQYF.

The chain combines TRBV5-4 with TRBJ1-3, with D tentatively TRBD1 (5 bases). CDR1 is SGHNT and CDR2 is YYREEE in the germline V gene (reference sequence). Between the trimmed V and J ends, which lost 2 bases and 0 bases, there was a span of 9 bases. The CDR3 length is 15 residues. The CDR3 coding sequence is TGTGCCAGCAGCTTCAGGGCCAACTCTGGAAACACCATATATTTT. It specifies CASSFRANSGNTIYF. The whole variable domain, remainder taken from reference TRBV5-4 and TRBJ1-3, is ETGVTQSPTHLIKTRGQQVTLRCSSQSGHNTVSWYQQALGQGPQFIFQYYREEENGRGNFPPRFSGLQFPNYSSELNVNALELDDSALYLCASSFRANSGNTIYFGEGSWLTVV.